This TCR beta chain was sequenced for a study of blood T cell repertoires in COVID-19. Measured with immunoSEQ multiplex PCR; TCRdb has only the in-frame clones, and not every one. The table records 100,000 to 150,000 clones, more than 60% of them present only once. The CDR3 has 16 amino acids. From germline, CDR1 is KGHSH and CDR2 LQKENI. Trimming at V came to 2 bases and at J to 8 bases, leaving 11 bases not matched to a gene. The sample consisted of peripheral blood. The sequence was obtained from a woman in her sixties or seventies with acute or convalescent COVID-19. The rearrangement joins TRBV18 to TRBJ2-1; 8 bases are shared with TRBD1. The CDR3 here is CASSPWDRIGHDEQFF. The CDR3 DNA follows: TGTGCCAGCTCACCATGGGACAGGATCGGACACGATGAGCAGTTCTTC.